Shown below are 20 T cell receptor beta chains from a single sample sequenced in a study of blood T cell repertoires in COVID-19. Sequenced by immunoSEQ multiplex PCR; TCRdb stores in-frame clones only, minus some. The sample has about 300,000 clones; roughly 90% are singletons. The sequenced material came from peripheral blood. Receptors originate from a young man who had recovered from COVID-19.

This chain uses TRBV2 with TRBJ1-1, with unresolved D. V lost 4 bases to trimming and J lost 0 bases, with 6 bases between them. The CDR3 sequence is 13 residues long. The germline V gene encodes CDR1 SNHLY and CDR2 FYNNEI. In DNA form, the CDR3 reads TGTGCCAGCAGTGTAAGCGTGAACACTGAAGCTTTCTTT. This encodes CASSVSVNTEAFF.

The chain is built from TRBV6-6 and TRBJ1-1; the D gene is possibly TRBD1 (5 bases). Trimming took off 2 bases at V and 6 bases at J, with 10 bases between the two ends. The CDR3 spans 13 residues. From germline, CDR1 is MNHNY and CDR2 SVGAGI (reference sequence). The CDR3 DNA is TGTGCCAGCAGTTACCTTGGGGACTCTGAAGCTTTCTTT. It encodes CASSYLGDSEAFF.

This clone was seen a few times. In DNA form, the CDR3 reads TGTGCCAGCAGTGACAGGGCCGCTGAAGCTTTCTTT. Amino acids: CASSDRAAEAFF. The chain carries TRBV25-1 and TRBJ1-1; a possible D gene is TRBD1 (5 bases). CDR1 is MGHDK and CDR2 is SYGVNS in the germline V gene. The CDR3 consists of 12 residues. V lost 3 bases and J 6 bases, leaving 8 bases between the germline ends.

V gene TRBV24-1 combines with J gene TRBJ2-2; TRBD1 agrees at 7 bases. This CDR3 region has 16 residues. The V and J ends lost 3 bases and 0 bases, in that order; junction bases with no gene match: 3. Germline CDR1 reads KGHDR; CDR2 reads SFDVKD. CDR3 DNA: TGTGCCACCAGTGATGCCGGGACAGCGAACACCGGGGAGCTGTTTTTT. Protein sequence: CATSDAGTANTGELFF.

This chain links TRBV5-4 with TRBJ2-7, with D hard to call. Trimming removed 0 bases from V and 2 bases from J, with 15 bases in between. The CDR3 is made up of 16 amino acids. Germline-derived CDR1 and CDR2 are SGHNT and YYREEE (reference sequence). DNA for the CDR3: TGTGCCAGCAGCTTGGCCGGCTCCGAGGTTACCTACGAGCAGTACTTC. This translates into CASSLAGSEVTYEQYF.

The DNA of the CDR3 is TGTGCCAGCAGCGTAGGGGGACTAGCGCTTTCGCATACGCAGTATTTT. Amino acid sequence: CASSVGGLALSHTQYF. This chain uses TRBV9 with TRBJ2-3; 10 nucleotides line up with TRBD2. V lost 0 bases to trimming and J lost 7 bases; unmatched junction nucleotides: 8. The CDR3 loop spans 16 amino acids. CDR1 and CDR2 (germline): SGDLS, YYNGEE.

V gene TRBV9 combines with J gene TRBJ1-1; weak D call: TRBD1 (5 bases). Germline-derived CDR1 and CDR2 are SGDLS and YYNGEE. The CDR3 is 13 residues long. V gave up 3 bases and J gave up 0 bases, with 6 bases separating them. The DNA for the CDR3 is TGTGCCAGCAGCGCGGGGGTGAACACTGAAGCTTTCTTT. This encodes CASSAGVNTEAFF.

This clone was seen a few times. The CDR3 sequence: CATRGQEALSAQHF. CDR3 in DNA: TGTGCCACCCGAGGACAGGAGGCCTTGTCGGCCCAGCATTTT. The chain joins TRBV10-3 to TRBJ1-5, with TRBD1 matching 7 bases. The trim removed 10 bases at V and 11 bases at J, leaving 17 bases unmatched. Germline CDR1 reads ENHRY; CDR2 reads SYGVKD. The CDR3 spans 14 residues.

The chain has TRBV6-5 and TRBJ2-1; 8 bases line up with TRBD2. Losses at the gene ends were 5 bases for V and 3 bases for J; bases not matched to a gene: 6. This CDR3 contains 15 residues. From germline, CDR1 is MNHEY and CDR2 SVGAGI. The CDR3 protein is CASSPGTRNYNEQFF. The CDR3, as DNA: TGTGCCAGCAGTCCCGGGACTAGGAACTACAATGAGCAGTTCTTC.

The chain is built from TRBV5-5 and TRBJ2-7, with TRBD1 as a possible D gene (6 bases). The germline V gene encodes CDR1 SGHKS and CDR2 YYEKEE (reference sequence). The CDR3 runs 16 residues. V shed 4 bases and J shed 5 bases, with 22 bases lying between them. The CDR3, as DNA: TGTGCCAGCAGCACCCAGGGGACCGAAGCGGTCCACGAGCAGTACTTC. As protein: CASSTQGTEAVHEQYF.

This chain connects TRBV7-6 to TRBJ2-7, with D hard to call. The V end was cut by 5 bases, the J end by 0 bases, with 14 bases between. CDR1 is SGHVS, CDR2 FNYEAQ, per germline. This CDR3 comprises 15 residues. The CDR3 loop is CASSPGPAHSYEQYF. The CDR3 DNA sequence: TGTGCCAGCAGCCCCGGTCCTGCGCACTCCTACGAGCAGTACTTC.

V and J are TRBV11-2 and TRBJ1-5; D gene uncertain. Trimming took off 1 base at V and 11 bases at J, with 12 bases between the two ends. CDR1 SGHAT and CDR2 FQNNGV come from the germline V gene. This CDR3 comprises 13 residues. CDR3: CASSLGIGEAQHF. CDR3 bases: TGTGCCAGCAGCTTAGGAATCGGGGAGGCCCAGCATTTT.

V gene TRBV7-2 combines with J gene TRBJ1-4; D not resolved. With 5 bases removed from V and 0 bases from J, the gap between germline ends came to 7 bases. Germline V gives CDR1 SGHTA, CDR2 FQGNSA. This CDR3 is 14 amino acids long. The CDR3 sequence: CASSPHTTNEKLFF. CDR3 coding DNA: TGTGCCAGCAGCCCCCACACAACTAATGAAAAACTGTTTTTT.

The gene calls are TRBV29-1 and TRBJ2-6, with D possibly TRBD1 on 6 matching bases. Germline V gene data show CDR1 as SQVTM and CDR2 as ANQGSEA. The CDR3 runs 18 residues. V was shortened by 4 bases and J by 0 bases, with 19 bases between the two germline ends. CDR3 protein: CSVVERTAESSGANVLTF. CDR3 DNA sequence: TGCAGCGTTGTGGAGCGGACAGCGGAGAGCTCTGGGGCCAACGTCCTGACTTTC.

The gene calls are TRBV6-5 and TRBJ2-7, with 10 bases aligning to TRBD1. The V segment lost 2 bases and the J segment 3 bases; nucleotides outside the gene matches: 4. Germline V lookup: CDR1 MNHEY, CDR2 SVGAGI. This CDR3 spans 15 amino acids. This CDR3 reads CASSYGGDRGYEQYF. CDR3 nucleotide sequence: TGTGCCAGCAGTTACGGGGGGGACAGGGGCTACGAGCAGTACTTC.

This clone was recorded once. CDR3 sequence (DNA): TGTGCCAGCAGTTTATACCGGGGAGAAGCTTTCTTT. Amino acids: CASSLYRGEAFF. The chain recombines TRBV27 with TRBJ1-1; D gene ambiguous. The CDR3 has 12 residues. V lost 1 base, J lost 8 bases, and 8 bases lay in between. Germline V gives CDR1 MNHEY, CDR2 SMNVEV (reference sequence).

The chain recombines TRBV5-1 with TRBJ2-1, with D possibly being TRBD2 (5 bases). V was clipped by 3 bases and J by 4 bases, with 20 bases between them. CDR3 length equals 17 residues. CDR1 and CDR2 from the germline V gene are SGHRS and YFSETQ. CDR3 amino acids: CASSSGEVSGSYNEQFF. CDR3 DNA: TGCGCCAGCAGCTCCGGCGAGGTAAGCGGTTCTTACAATGAGCAGTTCTTC.

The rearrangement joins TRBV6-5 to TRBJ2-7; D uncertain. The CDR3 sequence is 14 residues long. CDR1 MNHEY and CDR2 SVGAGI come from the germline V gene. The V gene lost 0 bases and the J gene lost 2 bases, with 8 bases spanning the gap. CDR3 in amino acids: CASSYSSVTYEQYF. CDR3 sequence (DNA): TGTGCCAGCAGTTACTCGTCTGTTACCTACGAGCAGTACTTC.

CDR3 loop: CASSPRTGSNQPQHF. In DNA, the CDR3 is TGTGCCAGCAGCCCACGGACAGGGTCGAATCAGCCCCAGCATTTT. The chain joins TRBV7-2 to TRBJ1-5; 8 nucleotides match TRBD1. Trimming took 5 bases from V and 4 from J; bases not matched to a gene: 7. Germline assignment: CDR1 SGHTA and CDR2 FQGNSA. This CDR3 is built from 15 residues.

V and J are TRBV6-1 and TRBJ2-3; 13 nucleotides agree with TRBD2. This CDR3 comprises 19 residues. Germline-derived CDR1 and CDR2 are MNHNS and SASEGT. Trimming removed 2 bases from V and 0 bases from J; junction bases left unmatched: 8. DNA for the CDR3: TGTGCCAGCAGTGAAACGGGACTAGCGGGAATAACTAGCACAGATACGCAGTATTTT. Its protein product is CASSETGLAGITSTDTQYF.